A selection of T cell receptor beta chains follows, all from one sample in a study of beta chain features in type 1 diabetes. Data came from immunoSEQ multiplex PCR; TCRdb stores just in-frame clones and leaves some out. The sample contains 200,000 to 250,000 clones, over 8.5% of which appear only once. Specimen: naive CD4+ T cells from blood. The receptors were gathered from a woman aged 18-29 years in good health. Both conserved end residues are part of each CDR3. The order of the fields is V gene, D gene, J gene, CDR3 length, clone size, CDR3 DNA, CDR3 protein. A D gene is named only where the DNA matches it firmly. Clone size is stated in some rows and not others, as once, few, many or a class when expanded.

V: TRBV6-1; D: TRBD2; J: TRBJ2-1; length: 16; size: few; DNA: TGTGCCAGCAGTGGACTAGCGGGAGATGGCTACAATGAGCAGTTCTTC; CDR3: CASSGLAGDGYNEQFF
V: TRBV29-1; D: TRBD2; J: TRBJ2-7; length: 14; size: .; DNA: TGCAGCGCCGCGGTAGGGACTAGCGGAGGCGAGCAGTACTTC; CDR3: CSAAVGTSGGEQYF
V: TRBV4-1; D: .; J: TRBJ2-7; length: 15; size: .; DNA: TGCGCCAGCAGCCAGACTTCGGGACACCCAATCGAGCAGTACTTC; CDR3: CASSQTSGHPIEQYF
V: TRBV6-1; D: TRBD2; J: TRBJ2-4; length: 14; size: .; DNA: TGTGCCAGCAGCCCTCGGACTAGCGGAAACATTCAGTACTTC; CDR3: CASSPRTSGNIQYF
V: TRBV11-1; D: .; J: TRBJ1-1; length: 14; size: .; DNA: TGTGCCAGCAGCTTAGCTGCCGCCAGCACTGAAGCTTTCTTT; CDR3: CASSLAAASTEAFF
V: TRBV5-1; D: .; J: TRBJ2-1; length: 13; size: .; DNA: TGCGCCAGCAGCTTGGATATAGAGAATGAGCAGTTCTTC; CDR3: CASSLDIENEQFF
V: TRBV2; D: .; J: TRBJ1-5; length: 13; size: few; DNA: TGTGCCAGCAGGTGGGGGGTGGGTCAGCCCCAGCATTTT; CDR3: CASRWGVGQPQHF
V: TRBV19; D: .; J: TRBJ2-1; length: 15; size: .; DNA: TGTGCCAGTAGTCCCGCCAGGGGCACCTACAATGAGCAGTTCTTC; CDR3: CASSPARGTYNEQFF
V: TRBV2; D: .; J: TRBJ1-5; length: 14; size: few; DNA: TGTGCCAGCAGTGAATCGGGTCGCAATCAGCCCCAGCATTTT; CDR3: CASSESGRNQPQHF
V: TRBV5-4; D: TRBD2; J: TRBJ2-3; length: 14; size: .; DNA: TGTGCCAGCAGCTCGGCGGGGGGAACAGATACGCAGTATTTT; CDR3: CASSSAGGTDTQYF
V: TRBV14; D: .; J: TRBJ2-7; length: 16; size: few; DNA: TGTGCCAGCAGCCAAGATGAGGCACTAGAAAGCTACGAGCAGTACTTC; CDR3: CASSQDEALESYEQYF
V: TRBV19; D: TRBD1; J: TRBJ2-1; length: 15; size: few; DNA: TGTGCCAGTGGAACCCGACAGGGCGGCTACAATGAGCAGTTCTTC; CDR3: CASGTRQGGYNEQFF
V: TRBV18; D: TRBD2; J: TRBJ2-7; length: 14; size: few; DNA: TGTGCCAGCTCAACGACTAGCGGGGGGCTCGAGCAGTACTTC; CDR3: CASSTTSGGLEQYF
V: TRBV7-9; D: TRBD2; J: TRBJ2-1; length: 15; size: many; DNA: TGTGCCAGCAGCTTTGAGCGGGGACCTATCAATGAGCAGTTCTTC; CDR3: CASSFERGPINEQFF
V: TRBV6-5; D: TRBD2; J: TRBJ2-1; length: 15; size: few; DNA: TGTGCCAGCAGTGGCCTAGCGGCCTCCTACAATGAGCAGTTCTTC; CDR3: CASSGLAASYNEQFF
V: TRBV18; D: .; J: TRBJ1-2; length: 15; size: .; DNA: TGTGCCAGCTCAGAACAGGGAAAGGTAGACTATGGCTACACCTTC; CDR3: CASSEQGKVDYGYTF
V: TRBV28; D: .; J: TRBJ1-5; length: 15; size: few; DNA: TGTGCCAGCAGTCGCCTCGACAGTAGCAATCAGCCCCAGCATTTT; CDR3: CASSRLDSSNQPQHF
V: TRBV25-1; D: .; J: TRBJ2-3; length: 15; size: few; DNA: TGTGCCAGCAACCAGGGGACCGCTAGCACAGATACGCAGTATTTT; CDR3: CASNQGTASTDTQYF
V: TRBV2; D: .; J: TRBJ2-7; length: 14; size: few; DNA: TGTGCCAGCCTCATGGGGCGGGGCTCCTACGAGCAGTACTTC; CDR3: CASLMGRGSYEQYF
V: TRBV15; D: TRBD2; J: TRBJ2-2; length: 15; size: .; DNA: TGTGCCACCAGCAGGCGCGGGGGGCCAACCGGGGAGCTGTTTTTT; CDR3: CATSRRGGPTGELFF
V: TRBV6-5; D: .; J: TRBJ1-2; length: 14; size: few; DNA: TGTGCCAGCAAGGCGGGGGGGCAGTGGAATGGCTACACCTTC; CDR3: CASKAGGQWNGYTF
V: TRBV6-1; D: .; J: TRBJ1-6; length: 13; size: .; DNA: TGTGCCAGCAGTGGAAGACAGTATTCACCCCTCCACTTT; CDR3: CASSGRQYSPLHF
V: TRBV5-1; D: .; J: TRBJ1-2; length: 14; size: few; DNA: TGCGCCAGCAGCTTGGCATCAGGGGCATTCGGCTACACCTTC; CDR3: CASSLASGAFGYTF
V: TRBV7-9; D: TRBD2; J: TRBJ2-1; length: 16; size: .; DNA: TGTGCCAGCAGCTCGAGGACTAGCGCCTACTACAATGAGCAGTTCTTC; CDR3: CASSSRTSAYYNEQFF
V: TRBV6-6; D: TRBD2; J: TRBJ2-7; length: 14; size: .; DNA: TGTGCCAGCAGCCCGACTAGCGGGGCCTACGAGCAGTACTTC; CDR3: CASSPTSGAYEQYF
V: TRBV29-1; D: .; J: TRBJ1-1; length: 14; size: few; DNA: TGCAGCGTCGATAAACAGGGCGTCGGCACTGAAGCTTTCTTT; CDR3: CSVDKQGVGTEAFF